This T cell receptor beta chain comes out of a study of T cells in Graves' hyperthyroidism and ophthalmopathy. The TCR beta CDR3 regions underwent amplification using RNA transcripts as the source. The HTBI primer set served for first-round RT-PCR of the TCR CDR3. In TCRdb, the multiplex PCR reads were re-called with MiXCR into one record per CDR3 protein. The table records roughly 360,000 distinct CDR3 sequences, about 13% of them present only once. Clinical symptoms, serum thyroxine and TRAb, thyroid ultrasound and orbital computed tomography together formed the diagnostic basis. This clonotype was observed many times. CDR1 and CDR2 (germline): SGHAT, FQNNGV. This CDR3 comprises 14 residues. J gave up 8 bases and V 3 bases, and 7 bases lay outside the gene matches.

The V gene is TRBV11-2, the J gene TRBJ1-2, with 9 bases fitting TRBD1. This clonotype was sampled from a man aged 25 to 40 with Graves' hyperthyroidism that later progressed to Graves' ophthalmopathy. The sequencing input was blood. The CDR3 loop is CASSLAQGAWGYTF. The CDR3 DNA reads as TGTGCCAGCAGCTTGGCACAGGGGGCTTGGGGCTACACCTTC.